Shown below are 30 T cell receptor beta chains from a single sample sequenced in a study of shared clonotypes between healthy human individuals. Assay: immunoSEQ multiplex PCR; the TCRdb copy retains only in-frame clones and omits some. The repertoire holds about 470,000 clones, with roughly three quarters as singletons. Sequenced sample: PBMCs. The receptors were gathered from a woman in her thirties or forties in good health. Some clones in this sample may be carry-over from other donors' samples.

This clone was seen once. The rearrangement joins TRBV7-2 to TRBJ1-4; TRBD1 is a possible D gene (5 bases). Looked up from germline, CDR1 is SGHTA and CDR2 is FQGNSA. Trimming pared 7 bases from V and 1 base from J, leaving 16 bases between. There are 16 residues in the CDR3. The CDR3 region is CASTTRVGGTNEKLFF. The CDR3 DNA reads TGTGCCAGCACCACCCGTGTGGGGGGAACTAATGAAAAACTGTTTTTT. Full variable domain (rest looked up from reference TRBV7-2 and TRBJ1-4): GAGVSQSPSNKVTEKGKDVELRCDPISGHTALYWYRQSLGQGLEFLIYFQGNSAPDKSGLPSDRFSAERTGGSVSTLTIQRTQQEDSAVYLCASTTRVGGTNEKLFFGSGTQLSVL.

The chain carries TRBV5-1 and TRBJ2-4; D remains unclear. This CDR3 region has 16 residues. Germline V CDR1 and CDR2: SGHRS, YFSETQ. The germline V and J ends were trimmed by 0 bases and 0 bases, with 10 bases remaining between them. The CDR3 loop reads CASSLGHTLAKNIQYF. CDR3 nucleotides: TGCGCCAGCAGCTTGGGTCATACGCTAGCCAAAAACATTCAGTACTTC.

This clone has just a few counts. The rearrangement uses TRBV5-1 and TRBJ2-7; 8 bases line up with TRBD1. The J segment lost 7 bases and the V segment lost 5 bases, leaving 8 bases of the junction unmatched. This CDR3 comprises 13 residues. CDR1 and CDR2 from the germline V gene are SGHRS and YFSETQ. The DNA for the CDR3 is TGCGCCAGCAGTAACCAGGGGGCGAGTGAGCAGTACTTC. It is translated as CASSNQGASEQYF.

The J gene is TRBJ2-2, the V gene TRBV5-4, with D possibly TRBD2 on 6 matching bases. The CDR3 consists of 15 residues. The ends were cut back, 2 bases at V and 1 base at J, with 9 bases in the middle. Germline V CDR1 and CDR2: SGHNT, YYREEE (reference sequence). CDR3 in DNA: TGTGCCAGCAGCTTCACCGGGAGGAACACCGGGGAGCTGTTTTTT. This encodes CASSFTGRNTGELFF.

The chain recombines TRBV11-3 with TRBJ2-1; D unclear. The CDR3 is 12 amino acids. Germline CDR1 SGHNT, CDR2 YENEEA. V was shortened by 0 bases and J by 9 bases, with 6 bases between the two germline ends. The CDR3 coding sequence is TGTGCCAGCAGCTTAGATCGAGTTGAGCAGTTCTTC. Its protein product is CASSLDRVEQFF.

The chain joins TRBV7-9 to TRBJ1-1; TRBD1 agrees at 7 bases. Unmatched junction bases numbered 7, after V lost 3 bases and J lost 3 bases. Germline V CDR1 and CDR2: SEHNR, FQNEAQ (reference sequence). The CDR3 has 15 residues. CDR3 region: CASSLRGRPDTEAFF. For the CDR3, the DNA is TGTGCCAGCAGCTTGAGGGGGCGCCCGGACACTGAAGCTTTCTTT.

The chain carries TRBV7-2 and TRBJ1-3, with unresolved D. The CDR3 runs 14 residues. Trimming cost V 2 bases and J 2 bases, with 7 bases left between them. The V gene's germline CDR1 is SGHTA and CDR2 FQGNSA. The CDR3 here is CASSLYRTGNTIYF. In DNA, the CDR3 is TGTGCCAGCAGCTTATATCGCACTGGAAACACCATATATTTT. The full variable domain, in which reference TRBV7-2 and TRBJ1-3 provide the parts outside the CDR3, is GAGVSQSPSNKVTEKGKDVELRCDPISGHTALYWYRQSLGQGLEFLIYFQGNSAPDKSGLPSDRFSAERTGGSVSTLTIQRTQQEDSAVYLCASSLYRTGNTIYFGEGSWLTVV.

The V gene is TRBV4-1, the J gene TRBJ2-7, with 9 bases lining up with TRBD2. V trimming: 3 bases; J trimming: 2 bases; junction bases outside the gene matches: 8. Germline CDR1 reads MGHRA; CDR2 reads YSYEKL. The CDR3 has 16 residues. CDR3: CASSHGSASGAYEQYF. For the CDR3, the DNA is TGCGCCAGCAGCCATGGGTCCGCTAGCGGGGCCTACGAGCAGTACTTC.

The chain is built from TRBV2 and TRBJ1-6, with D possibly TRBD1 on 6 matching bases. There are 16 residues in the CDR3. Trimming cost V 1 base and J 5 bases, with 12 bases left between them. CDR1 is SNHLY and CDR2 is FYNNEI in the germline V gene. The CDR3 coding sequence is TGTGCCAGCAGTGAAGAGGACAGCCGTAATAATTCACCCCTCCACTTT. Protein product: CASSEEDSRNNSPLHF.

V and J are TRBV27 and TRBJ2-7; 7 bases line up with TRBD1. CDR3 size: 15 residues. The junction had 12 bases not matched to a gene; V was cut back by 7 bases and J by 3 bases. Germline V gene lookup returns CDR1 MNHEY and CDR2 SMNVEV (reference sequence). CDR3 sequence reads: CASTPFSTGNYEQYF. CDR3 bases: TGTGCCAGCACCCCCTTTTCGACAGGGAACTACGAGCAGTACTTC.

The chain is built from TRBV27 and TRBJ1-4, with TRBD1 as a possible D gene (6 bases). V dropped 6 bases and J dropped 8 bases, with 19 bases sitting between them. CDR1 and CDR2 (germline): MNHEY, SMNVEV (reference sequence). This CDR3 region has 15 residues. This CDR3 is CASRRIGQSREKLFF. For the CDR3, the DNA is TGTGCCAGCAGGAGGATCGGACAGAGTAGGGAAAAACTGTTTTTT.

This clone has a handful of counts. V gene TRBV15 combines with J gene TRBJ2-1, with D possibly TRBD2 on 6 matching bases. The CDR3 totals 14 residues. The V end was cut by 8 bases, the J end by 8 bases, with 19 bases between. Looked up from germline, CDR1 is LNHNV and CDR2 is YYDKDF (reference sequence). This CDR3 is CATASGLAPHEQFF. DNA of the CDR3: TGTGCCACCGCTTCGGGACTTGCCCCGCATGAGCAGTTCTTC.

This chain joins TRBV19 and TRBJ2-7, with 9 bases identical to TRBD1. Germline V gene lookup returns CDR1 LNHDA and CDR2 SQIVND (reference sequence). The CDR3 runs 14 residues. V shed 6 bases, J shed 6 bases, and the junction held 9 bases outside the gene matches. The CDR3: CASSTTGTGPEQYF. CDR3 coding DNA: TGTGCCAGTAGCACTACCGGGACAGGGCCCGAGCAGTACTTC.

The rearrangement links TRBV19 to TRBJ1-5; TRBD1 matches 7 bases. The ends lost 1 base at V and 6 bases at J; junction bases unmatched: 9. Germline V lookup: CDR1 LNHDA, CDR2 SQIVND (reference sequence). CDR3 length: 16 amino acids. The CDR3 protein is CASSIVFGTASQPQHF. Written as DNA, the CDR3 is TGTGCCAGTAGTATAGTATTCGGGACAGCCAGTCAGCCCCAGCATTTT.

This clone was counted a few times. The chain combines TRBV10-3 with TRBJ2-2; the D gene is possibly TRBD2 (6 bases). CDR1 and CDR2 (germline): ENHRY, SYGVKD. The CDR3 has 15 residues. Trimming shortened V by 6 bases and J by 3 bases, and 14 bases separated the two germline ends. The CDR3 loop is CAIRDGTPHTGELFF. DNA of the CDR3: TGTGCCATCAGGGACGGGACTCCACACACCGGGGAGCTGTTTTTT.

J is TRBJ2-5 and V is TRBV28; D unresolved. This CDR3 has 13 residues. V was trimmed by 7 bases and J by 2 bases, leaving 11 bases between them. The germline V gene has CDR1 MDHEN and CDR2 SYDVKM. The CDR3 spells CASKGRPQETQYF. The CDR3 DNA reads as TGTGCCAGCAAGGGAAGGCCTCAAGAGACCCAGTACTTC.

There are a few counts of this clone. This chain uses TRBV28 with TRBJ2-7, with 15 bases fitting TRBD2. The CDR3 is 16 amino acids. Germline-derived CDR1 and CDR2 are MDHEN and SYDVKM. Unmatched junction bases numbered 3, after V lost 4 bases and J lost 2 bases. CDR3 DNA: TGTGCCAGCAGTTGGGGACTAGCGGGAGGCACCTACGAGCAGTACTTC. Protein sequence: CASSWGLAGGTYEQYF.

The rearrangement links TRBV13 to TRBJ1-1; maybe TRBD1 (5 bases). Per the germline V gene, CDR1 is PRHDT and CDR2 is FYEKMQ (reference sequence). V was clipped by 4 bases and J by 3 bases, with 9 bases between them. The CDR3 runs to 13 residues. CDR3 protein: CASSSGLHTEAFF. The DNA for the CDR3 is TGTGCCAGCAGCTCAGGGCTGCACACTGAAGCTTTCTTT.

This clone was seen a few times. The CDR3 DNA reads TGTGCCAGCAGAAGCTACAGGGGGGTCAATGAGCAGTTCTTC. Protein product: CASRSYRGVNEQFF. The J gene is TRBJ2-1, the V gene TRBV7-6, with 8 bases aligning to TRBD1. V gave up 6 bases and J gave up 6 bases; unmatched junction bases: 7. Germline values: CDR1 SGHVS, CDR2 FNYEAQ. CDR3 size: 14 residues.

As regards this clone: A far larger clone is one base from this, pointing to a likely read error. CDR3 region: CASSQGQIQEAQYF. CDR3 coding DNA: TGTGCCAGCAGCCAGGGACAGATCCAAGAGGCCCAGTACTTC. The J gene is TRBJ2-5, the V gene TRBV5-8; 7 nucleotides match TRBD1. CDR3 length equals 14 residues. Germline V lookup: CDR1 SGHTS, CDR2 YDEGEE.

V and J are TRBV5-1 and TRBJ2-7; 14 nucleotides align to TRBD2. Germline-derived CDR1 and CDR2 are SGHRS and YFSETQ. The CDR3 is made up of 17 amino acids. The V segment lost 1 base and the J segment 2 bases; nucleotides outside the gene matches: 5. CDR3 in amino acids: CASSLFGTSGRPYEQYF. The CDR3, as DNA: TGCGCCAGCAGCTTGTTTGGGACTAGCGGGAGACCCTACGAGCAGTACTTC.

The chain combines TRBV28 with TRBJ1-5; D unclear. This CDR3 has 13 amino acids. The germline V gene has CDR1 MDHEN and CDR2 SYDVKM. Trimming took off 1 base at V and 7 bases at J, with 8 bases between the two ends. CDR3 region: CASSLLGGQPQHF. In nucleotides, the CDR3 is TGTGCCAGCAGTTTATTGGGCGGGCAGCCCCAGCATTTT.

In this sample, this clone turned up once. The rearrangement links TRBV5-4 to TRBJ2-3; 12 positions agree with TRBD2. The germline CDR1 and CDR2 sequences are SGHNT and YYREEE (reference sequence). J gave up 10 bases and V 3 bases, and 15 bases lay outside the gene matches. This CDR3 has 17 amino acids. The CDR3 nucleotides read TGTGCCAGCAGCTCCAGCGCTAGCGGGAGGGCCTACGGGGCGCAGTATTTT. It codes for CASSSSASGRAYGAQYF.

This clone was recorded a few times. The CDR3 bases are TGTGCCAGCAGCATCGGACAGGGGGCGTCCTACGAGCAGTACTTC. This encodes CASSIGQGASYEQYF. This sequence joins TRBV27 and TRBJ2-5; the match to TRBD1 covers 11 bases. Judging by the DNA end, TRBJ2-7 fits better; the J call may be wrong. This CDR3 has 15 amino acids. Germline V CDR1 and CDR2: MNHEY, SMNVEV (reference sequence).

This chain joins TRBV28 and TRBJ1-3; weak D call: TRBD1 (6 bases). V dropped 8 bases and J dropped 3 bases, with 17 bases sitting between them. Germline assignment: CDR1 MDHEN and CDR2 SYDVKM. The CDR3 has 15 residues. The DNA of the CDR3 is TGTGCCAGCTCGGATACAGGGTATAATGGAAACACCATATATTTT. It codes for CASSDTGYNGNTIYF.

The chain has TRBV5-1 and TRBJ1-2; no clear D gene. The ends were cut back, 0 bases at V and 5 bases at J, with 17 bases in the middle. In germline, CDR1 is SGHRS, CDR2 YFSETQ. The CDR3 has 16 amino acids. The CDR3 loop is CASSLALGRDPYGYTF. CDR3 nucleotide sequence: TGCGCCAGCAGCTTGGCCCTGGGTCGCGACCCTTATGGCTACACCTTC.

V is TRBV19 and J is TRBJ2-1, with 10 bases that match TRBD1. V was pared by 5 bases and J by 9 bases, with 13 bases of the junction left unmatched. This CDR3 has 16 amino acids. Germline lookup yields CDR1 LNHDA and CDR2 SQIVND (reference sequence). CDR3 loop: CASSPRTGGSMSEQFF. The CDR3, as DNA: TGTGCCAGTAGTCCCCGGACAGGGGGGAGTATGAGTGAGCAGTTCTTC.

The V gene is TRBV6-5, the J gene TRBJ1-4; D gene uncertain. CDR3 size: 15 residues. Trimming left V 0 bases short and J 5 bases short, with 10 bases between. CDR1 MNHEY and CDR2 SVGAGI come from the germline V gene. The CDR3 loop is CASSYSGKKNEKLFF. The CDR3 coding sequence is TGTGCCAGCAGTTACTCGGGGAAAAAAAATGAAAAACTGTTTTTT.

The chain recombines TRBV28 with TRBJ2-1; weak D call: TRBD2 (7 bases). This CDR3 spans 13 amino acids. Per the germline V gene, CDR1 is MDHEN and CDR2 is SYDVKM. Trimming left V 3 bases short and J 8 bases short, with 11 bases between. In DNA form, the CDR3 reads TGTGCCAGCAGTTTTGGGAGGGGGGATGAGCAGTTCTTC. Its protein product is CASSFGRGDEQFF. Using reference TRBV28 and TRBJ2-1 for the parts outside the CDR3, the full variable domain is DVKVTQSSRYLVKRTGEKVFLECVQDMDHENMFWYRQDPGLGLRLIYFSYDVKMKEKGDIPEGYSVSREKKERFSLILESASTNQTSMYLCASSFGRGDEQFFGPGTRLTVL.

This chain uses TRBV10-3 with TRBJ2-1; 9 bases fit TRBD2. The V gene's germline CDR1 is ENHRY and CDR2 SYGVKD. Trimming at V came to 4 bases and at J to 9 bases, leaving 7 bases not matched to a gene. The CDR3 spans 14 residues. CDR3 nucleotide sequence: TGTGCCATCAGTGCAGCGGGAGGACCGGGTGAGCAGTTCTTC. As protein: CAISAAGGPGEQFF.